In its sample, the clone carrying this T cell receptor beta chain was seen a few times. Antigen unknown. This entry belongs to a study of response to subunit inactivated influenza vaccine. There are 12 residues in the CDR3. Per germline, CDR1 SEHNR and CDR2 FQNEAQ (reference sequence). Trimming pared 5 bases from V and 0 bases from J, leaving 4 bases between. TCRdb ran MiXCR on the RT-PCR reads and lists one entry per CDR3 protein. The sample shows about 570,000 distinct CDR3 sequences, about 11% of them seen only once. Whole-study findings and limits: It was suggested by the authors that few new T cells are recruited by each seasonal influenza vaccination.

The source was PBMCs from blood, collected on the day of vaccination. The chain links TRBV7-9 to TRBJ2-5; D not certain. The sequence came from a man aged 45-65 years who received an inactivated influenza vaccine. CDR3 bases: TGTGCCAGCAGCAACAACCAAGAGACCCAGTACTTC. Translating it yields CASSNNQETQYF.